The 26 T cell receptor beta chains presented below share a single source sample, sequenced in a study of cytomegalovirus exposure and HLA in healthy donors (dated by TCRdb to the late 2010s). The library was produced with the immunoSEQ multiplex PCR assay. The multiplex PCR relied on a mix of 60 forward primers for TCR Vbeta segments and 13 reverse primers for TCR Jbeta segments. Not all clones reach the TCRdb copy of this immuneACCESS table, which keeps in-frame sequences only. Checked studies attribute under half of the gap to unresolved V genes and leave the rest unexplained. This sample comprises 95,000 to 100,000 clones, roughly 78% of them detected only once. Less than 0.95% of the sample comes from the top ten. Sequencing was carried out using PBMCs. These receptors were taken from a woman aged 55 to 70 in good health and CMV-seronegative.

V is TRBV7-2 and J is TRBJ2-1; TRBD2 matches at 10 bases. Germline V gene data show CDR1 as SGHTA and CDR2 as FQGNSA. This CDR3 spans 15 amino acids. Trimming removed 6 bases from V and 3 bases from J; junction bases left unmatched: 5. The CDR3 nucleotides read TGTGCCAGCAGTGGTAGCGGGGGGCGCTACAATGAGCAGTTCTTC. It encodes CASSGSGGRYNEQFF.

The rearrangement uses TRBV6-5 and TRBJ1-2, with a possible D match to TRBD1 (5 bases). The length of the CDR3 is 14 residues. V lost 0 bases and J 8 bases, leaving 13 bases between the germline ends. CDR1 and CDR2 (germline): MNHEY, SVGAGI. The CDR3 DNA follows: TGTGCCAGCAGTTACTCGGGTTCAGGGCCCGGCTACACCTTC. Protein: CASSYSGSGPGYTF.

This clone was observed a single time. The genes are TRBV28 and TRBJ2-1; 14 positions match TRBD2. The V gene's germline CDR1 is MDHEN and CDR2 SYDVKM. The CDR3 has 17 residues. After removal of 2 bases from V and 3 bases from J, the junction contained 3 bases not matched to a gene. The CDR3 is CASSLIGLAGGYNEQFF. For the CDR3, the DNA is TGTGCCAGCAGTTTAATAGGACTAGCGGGAGGCTACAATGAGCAGTTCTTC.

This sequence joins TRBV4-3 and TRBJ1-2; tentatively, D is TRBD1 (5 bases). CDR1 is LGHNA, CDR2 YSLEER, per germline. The length of the CDR3 is 15 residues. V shed 0 bases and J shed 4 bases, with 12 bases lying between them. CDR3: CASSQDRQGLYGYTF. Here the CDR3 DNA reads TGCGCCAGCAGCCAAGATCGGCAGGGTCTCTATGGCTACACCTTC.

The chain links TRBV30 to TRBJ2-7, with D possibly being TRBD1 (6 bases). The CDR3 loop spans 14 amino acids. Per the germline V gene, CDR1 is GTSNPN and CDR2 is SVGIG (reference sequence). In DNA form, the CDR3 reads TGTGCCTGGAGTGTAAGGGGTTTGGATAGGACAGAACAGGTC. Translating gives CAWSVRGLDRTEQV.

V is TRBV12-5 and J is TRBJ2-7; 8 positions match TRBD1. CDR3 size: 17 residues. V lost 3 bases to trimming and J lost 6 bases; unmatched junction nucleotides: 16. The germline CDR1 and CDR2 sequences are LGHNT and FRNRAP. CDR3: CASGFDLQGGGQGEQYF. CDR3 in DNA: TGTGCTAGTGGTTTCGACCTCCAGGGGGGCGGACAGGGCGAGCAGTACTTC.

V usage is TRBV19 and J usage is TRBJ2-6, with 7 bases identical to TRBD1. V shed 6 bases and J 0 bases; nucleotides not matched to a gene: 5. The CDR3 spans 16 residues. Germline CDR1 and CDR2: LNHDA and SQIVND (reference sequence). The chain's CDR3 is CASSTTGASGANVLTF. The CDR3 bases are TGTGCCAGTAGCACTACAGGGGCCTCTGGGGCCAACGTCCTGACTTTC.

The chain couples TRBV7-9 to TRBJ2-7, with 7 bases fitting TRBD1. The trim removed 0 bases at V and 0 bases at J, leaving 5 bases unmatched. The germline V gene encodes CDR1 SEHNR and CDR2 FQNEAQ (reference sequence). The CDR3 totals 16 residues. CDR3 DNA: TGTGCCAGCAGCTTAGCTACGGGACAGAACTCCTACGAGCAGTACTTC. This gives the protein CASSLATGQNSYEQYF.

CDR3 sequence (DNA): TGTGCCAGCAGCCGAAACTCGGCGGCGAACACTGAAGCTTTCTTT. Translated: CASSRNSAANTEAFF. The chain uses TRBV6-5 and TRBJ1-1; D remains unclear. CDR3 size: 15 residues. From germline, CDR1 is MNHEY and CDR2 SVGAGI. Trimming cost V 6 bases and J 1 base, with 15 bases left between them.

J is TRBJ2-3 and V is TRBV5-6; TRBD2 matches at 8 bases. With 2 bases clipped from V and 2 bases from J, the junction kept 4 bases outside the gene matches. CDR1 is SGHDT and CDR2 is YYEEEE in the germline V gene. The CDR3 is 15 residues long. The CDR3 spells CASSLGGGTTDTQYF. CDR3 bases: TGTGCCAGCAGCTTAGGCGGGGGGACCACAGATACGCAGTATTTT.

The chain recombines TRBV2 with TRBJ2-3; a possible D gene is TRBD2 (6 bases). From germline, CDR1 is SNHLY and CDR2 FYNNEI. There are 14 residues in the CDR3. V lost 7 bases and J 2 bases, leaving 13 bases between the germline ends. As DNA, the CDR3 is TGTGCCAGCAAGGGCGGGATATTCACAGATACGCAGTATTTT. This gives the protein CASKGGIFTDTQYF. Full variable domain (rest looked up from reference TRBV2 and TRBJ2-3): EPEVTQTPSHQVTQMGQEVILRCVPISNHLYFYWYRQILGQKVEFLVSFYNNEISEKSEIFDDQFSVERPDGSNFTLKIRSTKLEDSAMYFCASKGGIFTDTQYFGPGTRLTVL.

The V call is TRBV18, the J call TRBJ2-5; possible D gene TRBD2, 6 bases. Germline values: CDR1 KGHSH, CDR2 LQKENI. Between the trimmed V and J ends, which lost 6 bases and 1 base, there was a span of 12 bases. The CDR3 sequence is 14 residues long. The DNA for the CDR3 is TGTGCCAGCTCCGATAGCGGCAGCCAAGAGACCCAGTACTTC. Translating gives CASSDSGSQETQYF.

V gene TRBV5-1 combines with J gene TRBJ2-2; D uncertain. CDR1 and CDR2 (germline): SGHRS, YFSETQ. This CDR3 has 15 amino acids. V lost 0 bases to trimming and J lost 0 bases, with 6 bases between them. The DNA for the CDR3 is TGCGCCAGCAGCTTGGACAGTACGAACACCGGGGAGCTGTTTTTT. Its protein product is CASSLDSTNTGELFF.

This clone was detected only a few times. The rearrangement links TRBV29-1 to TRBJ2-7; D is ambiguous. CDR3 length: 11 amino acids. Trimming cost V 0 bases and J 2 bases, with 2 bases left between them. Per the germline V gene, CDR1 is SQVTM and CDR2 is ANQGSEA. The CDR3 here is CSVEDTYEQYF. The CDR3 DNA sequence: TGCAGCGTTGAAGACACCTACGAGCAGTACTTC.

This clone was seen more than once but under ten times. V is TRBV23-1 and J is TRBJ1-1; D is unresolved. TRBV23-1 is reported as an ORF; its role is uncertain. The CDR3 is 13 amino acids. Between the trimmed V and J ends, which lost 6 bases and 4 bases, there was a span of 12 bases. The CDR3 region has the DNA TGCGCCAGCAGCCTCACAGCTCCCACTGAAGCTTTCTTT. This encodes CASSLTAPTEAFF.

The chain uses TRBV7-2 and TRBJ1-2; D is unresolved. Germline assignment: CDR1 SGHTA and CDR2 FQGNSA. The CDR3 has 13 residues. With 5 bases removed from V and 4 bases from J, the gap between germline ends came to 11 bases. CDR3 sequence reads: CASSPESRYGYTF. CDR3 nucleotides: TGTGCCAGCAGCCCCGAGTCTCGCTATGGCTACACCTTC.

This sequence joins TRBV29-1 and TRBJ1-2; D might be TRBD1 (6 bases). Germline loops: CDR1 SQVTM, CDR2 ANQGSEA. V lost 5 bases and J 7 bases, leaving 11 bases between the germline ends. The CDR3 has 11 amino acids. The CDR3 is CSVWGLGGYTF. DNA for the CDR3: TGCAGCGTTTGGGGGCTCGGTGGCTACACCTTC. Drawing the rest from reference TRBV29-1 and TRBJ1-2, the complete variable domain is SAVISQKPSRDICQRGTSLTIQCQVDSQVTMMFWYRQQPGQSLTLIATANQGSEATYESGFVIDKFPISRPNLTFSTLTVSNMSPEDSSIYLCSVWGLGGYTFGSGTRLTVV.

The chain is built from TRBV27 and TRBJ1-1; no clear D. Trimming stripped 6 bases from V and 5 bases from J, with 4 bases between. This CDR3 region has 10 residues. Germline V gene data show CDR1 as MNHEY and CDR2 as SMNVEV (reference sequence). The CDR3 nucleotides are TGTGCCAGCAGGAGGACTGAAGCTTTCTTT. As protein: CASRRTEAFF.

As concerns this clone: Different DNA sequences within this sample yield the same CDR3. The rearrangement links TRBV5-1 to TRBJ2-7, with TRBD1 matching over 8 bases. The CDR3 consists of 14 residues. V dropped 1 base and J dropped 7; count of bases not matched to a gene: 7. Looked up from germline, CDR1 is SGHRS and CDR2 is YFSETQ. The CDR3 here is CASSLRQGAGEQYF. As DNA, the CDR3 is TGCGCCAGCAGCTTGAGGCAGGGGGCGGGTGAGCAGTACTTC.

The chain recombines TRBV9 with TRBJ2-7; TRBD2 matches at 7 bases. V shed 0 bases, J shed 6 bases, and the junction held 6 bases outside the gene matches. This CDR3 region has 14 residues. Germline V gene lookup returns CDR1 SGDLS and CDR2 YYNGEE. The CDR3 DNA sequence: TGTGCCAGCAGCGTAGAGTTGACTAGCAGCGAGCAGTACTTC. Translation: CASSVELTSSEQYF.

The chain uses TRBV2 and TRBJ1-2; D is perhaps TRBD1 (6 bases). The V gene's germline CDR1 is SNHLY and CDR2 FYNNEI. The CDR3 sequence is 13 residues long. The ends were cut back, 3 bases at V and 7 bases at J, with 12 bases in the middle. The CDR3: CASSDPGAVGYTF. The CDR3 DNA sequence: TGTGCCAGCAGTGATCCAGGGGCGGTTGGCTACACCTTC.

This clone has just one count. The CDR3 nucleotides read TGCGCCAGCAGCCAGAGAGCGGGACCGCACACCGGGGAGCTGTTTTTT. Translated, it gives CASSQRAGPHTGELFF. The chain uses TRBV4-3 and TRBJ2-2; TRBD2 agrees at 7 bases. This CDR3 is 16 amino acids long. CDR1 is LGHNA and CDR2 is YSLEER in the germline V gene. The V segment lost 3 bases and the J segment 3 bases; nucleotides outside the gene matches: 7.

CDR3 sequence (DNA): TGCGCCAGCAGCTTTGACTTGGGGGGGCCTGGCGAGCAGTACTTC. Its protein is CASSFDLGGPGEQYF. The rearrangement uses TRBV5-1 and TRBJ2-7; tentatively, D is TRBD2 (7 bases). With 2 bases removed from V and 6 bases from J, the gap between germline ends came to 18 bases. This CDR3 contains 15 residues. Germline V gives CDR1 SGHRS, CDR2 YFSETQ.

This clone was recorded only once. This chain joins TRBV6-5 and TRBJ1-1; TRBD1 aligns across 7 bases. Germline values: CDR1 MNHEY, CDR2 SVGAGI. The CDR3 has 15 amino acids. With 0 bases clipped from V and 7 bases from J, the junction kept 8 bases outside the gene matches. The DNA of the CDR3 is TGTGCCAGCAGTTACTCAGGAACAGGGGCCTATGAAGCTTTCTTT. It specifies CASSYSGTGAYEAFF.

With respect to this clone: The junction differs from germline at one of its ends, possibly a read error. The rearrangement joins TRBV6-5 to TRBJ2-3; D perhaps matches TRBD2 (7 bases). The CDR3 contains 15 residues. Per the germline V gene, CDR1 is MNHEY and CDR2 is SVGAGI. The CDR3 nucleotides are TGTGCCAGCAGCAAGGGGGGACTAAGCACAAATACGCAGTATTTT. Translating it yields CASSKGGLSTNTQYF.

The CDR3 region is CASSPGQDTDTQYF. The CDR3 DNA is TGTGCCAGCAGCCCCGGACAGGACACAGATACGCAGTATTTT. The rearrangement joins TRBV28 to TRBJ2-3, with 7 bases fitting TRBD1. This CDR3 has 14 residues. V was pared by 6 bases and J by 2 bases, with 5 bases of the junction left unmatched. Germline values: CDR1 MDHEN, CDR2 SYDVKM. Full variable domain (missing parts from reference TRBV28 and TRBJ2-3): DVKVTQSSRYLVKRTGEKVFLECVQDMDHENMFWYRQDPGLGLRLIYFSYDVKMKEKGDIPEGYSVSREKKERFSLILESASTNQTSMYLCASSPGQDTDTQYFGPGTRLTVL.